In its sample, the clone carrying this TCR beta chain was seen once. These data originate in a study of OX40 agonist ivuxolimab in advanced cancers. Here immunoSEQ multiplex PCR was the method, and the copy in TCRdb shows in-frame clones only, minus some. Among approximately 39,000 clones listed, around 89% were seen once. This specimen was CD4+ or CD8+ T cells sorted from blood, taken in a trial of the OX40 agonist ivuxolimab. This receptor was identified in an adult with an advanced solid tumor such as melanoma, head and neck, liver or kidney cancer.

CDR3 loop: CASRIGYTQYF. The CDR3 DNA sequence: TGTGCCAGCAGAATAGGCTATACGCAGTATTTT. This chain links TRBV7-7 with TRBJ2-3; no clear D gene. Per the germline V gene, CDR1 is SSHAT and CDR2 is FNYEAQ (reference sequence). There are 11 residues in the CDR3. The V and J ends lost 6 bases and 7 bases respectively, with 8 bases between them.